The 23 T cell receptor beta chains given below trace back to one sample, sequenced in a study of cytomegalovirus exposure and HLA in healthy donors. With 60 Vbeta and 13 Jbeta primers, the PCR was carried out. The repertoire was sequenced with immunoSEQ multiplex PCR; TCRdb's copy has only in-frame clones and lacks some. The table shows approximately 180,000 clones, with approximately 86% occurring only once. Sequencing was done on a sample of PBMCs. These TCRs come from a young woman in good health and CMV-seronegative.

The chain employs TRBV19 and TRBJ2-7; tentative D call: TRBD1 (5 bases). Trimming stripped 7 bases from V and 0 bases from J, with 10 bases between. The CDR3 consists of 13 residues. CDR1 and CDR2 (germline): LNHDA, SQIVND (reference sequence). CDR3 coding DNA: TGTGCCAGTACGGACACCAACTCCTACGAGCAGTACTTC. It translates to CASTDTNSYEQYF.

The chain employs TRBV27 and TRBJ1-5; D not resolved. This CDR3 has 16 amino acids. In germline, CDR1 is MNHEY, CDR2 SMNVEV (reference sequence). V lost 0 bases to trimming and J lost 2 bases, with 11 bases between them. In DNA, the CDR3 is TGTGCCAGCAGTTTATCCCCCGGGATAGGCAATCAGCCCCAGCATTTT. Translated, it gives CASSLSPGIGNQPQHF.

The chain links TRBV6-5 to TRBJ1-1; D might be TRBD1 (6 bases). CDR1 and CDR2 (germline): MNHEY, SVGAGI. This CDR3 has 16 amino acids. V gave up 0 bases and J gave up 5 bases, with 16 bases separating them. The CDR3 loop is CASSYSRGRPQTEAFF. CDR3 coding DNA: TGTGCCAGCAGTTACTCCAGGGGCCGGCCGCAGACTGAAGCTTTCTTT.

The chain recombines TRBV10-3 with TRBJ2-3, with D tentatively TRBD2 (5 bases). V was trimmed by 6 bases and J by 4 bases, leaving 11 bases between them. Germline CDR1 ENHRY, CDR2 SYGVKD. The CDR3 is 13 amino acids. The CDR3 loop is CAIRLASADTQYF. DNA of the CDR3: TGTGCCATCAGGCTAGCAAGCGCAGATACGCAGTATTTT.

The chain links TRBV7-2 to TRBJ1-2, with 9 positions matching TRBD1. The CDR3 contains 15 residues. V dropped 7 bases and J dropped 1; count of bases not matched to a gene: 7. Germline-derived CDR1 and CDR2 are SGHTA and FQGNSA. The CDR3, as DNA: TGTGCCAGCAACGTACAGGGGGCGTTTAACTATGGCTACACCTTC. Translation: CASNVQGAFNYGYTF. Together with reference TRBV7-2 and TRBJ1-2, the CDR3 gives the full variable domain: GAGVSQSPSNKVTEKGKDVELRCDPISGHTALYWYRQSLGQGLEFLIYFQGNSAPDKSGLPSDRFSAERTGGSVSTLTIQRTQQEDSAVYLCASNVQGAFNYGYTFGSGTRLTVV.

For the CDR3, the DNA is TGCGCCAGCAGCCAAGATATCGCTAGCGGGGGAGGAACCGGGGAGCTGTTTTTT. Amino acids: CASSQDIASGGGTGELFF. The chain employs TRBV4-1 and TRBJ2-2, with 10 bases fitting TRBD2. With 0 bases clipped from V and 5 bases from J, the junction kept 9 bases outside the gene matches. CDR1 is MGHRA, CDR2 YSYEKL, per germline. This CDR3 is built from 18 residues.

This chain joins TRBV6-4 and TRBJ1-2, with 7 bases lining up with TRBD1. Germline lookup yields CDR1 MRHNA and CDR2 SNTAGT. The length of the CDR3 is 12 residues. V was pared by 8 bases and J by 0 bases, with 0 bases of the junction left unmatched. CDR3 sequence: CASGTANYGYTF. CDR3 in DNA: TGTGCCAGCGGGACAGCTAACTATGGCTACACCTTC.

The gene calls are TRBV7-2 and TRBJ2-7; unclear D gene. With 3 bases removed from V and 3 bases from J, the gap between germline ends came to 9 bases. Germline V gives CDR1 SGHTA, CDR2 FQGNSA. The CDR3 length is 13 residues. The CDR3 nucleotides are TGTGCCAGCAGCTTCCGAAACTTCTACGAGCAGTACTTC. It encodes CASSFRNFYEQYF. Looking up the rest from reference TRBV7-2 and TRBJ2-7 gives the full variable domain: GAGVSQSPSNKVTEKGKDVELRCDPISGHTALYWYRQSLGQGLEFLIYFQGNSAPDKSGLPSDRFSAERTGGSVSTLTIQRTQQEDSAVYLCASSFRNFYEQYFGPGTRLTVT.

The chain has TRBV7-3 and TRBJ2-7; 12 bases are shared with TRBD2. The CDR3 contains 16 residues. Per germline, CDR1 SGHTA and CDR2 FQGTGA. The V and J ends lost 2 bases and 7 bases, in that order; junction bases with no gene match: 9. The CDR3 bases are TGTGCCAGCAGCTTAGAGCTAGCGGGAGGGCCGCGGGAGCAGTACTTC. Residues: CASSLELAGGPREQYF. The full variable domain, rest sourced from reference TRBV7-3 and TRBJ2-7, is GAGVSQTPSNKVTEKGKYVELRCDPISGHTALYWYRQSLGQGPEFLIYFQGTGAADDSGLPNDRFFAVRPEGSVSTLKIQRTERGDSAVYLCASSLELAGGPREQYFGPGTRLTVT.

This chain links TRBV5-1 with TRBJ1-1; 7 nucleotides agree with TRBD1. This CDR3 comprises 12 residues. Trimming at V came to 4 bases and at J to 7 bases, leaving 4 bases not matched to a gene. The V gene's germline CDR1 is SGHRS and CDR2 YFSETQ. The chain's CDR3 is CASSEGTVEAFF. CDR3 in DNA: TGCGCCAGCAGCGAAGGGACAGTTGAAGCTTTCTTT.

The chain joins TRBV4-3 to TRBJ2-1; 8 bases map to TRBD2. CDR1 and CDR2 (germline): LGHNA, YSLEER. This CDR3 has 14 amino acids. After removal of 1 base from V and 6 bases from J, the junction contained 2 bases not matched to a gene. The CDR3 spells CASSQVGTSNEQFF. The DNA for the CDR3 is TGCGCCAGCAGCCAAGTTGGGACTAGCAATGAGCAGTTCTTC.

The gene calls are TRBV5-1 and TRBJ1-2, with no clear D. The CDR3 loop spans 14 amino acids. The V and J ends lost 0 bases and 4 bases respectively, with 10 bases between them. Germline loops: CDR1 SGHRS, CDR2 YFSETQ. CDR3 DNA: TGCGCCAGCAGCTTGGATCAACTCGGCTATGGCTACACCTTC. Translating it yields CASSLDQLGYGYTF.

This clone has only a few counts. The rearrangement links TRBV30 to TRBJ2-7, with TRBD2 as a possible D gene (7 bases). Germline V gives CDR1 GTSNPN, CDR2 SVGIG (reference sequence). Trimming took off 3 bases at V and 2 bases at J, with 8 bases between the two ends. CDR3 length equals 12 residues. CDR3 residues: CAWRGGAYEQYF. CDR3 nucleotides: TGTGCCTGGAGAGGGGGGGCCTACGAGCAGTACTTC.

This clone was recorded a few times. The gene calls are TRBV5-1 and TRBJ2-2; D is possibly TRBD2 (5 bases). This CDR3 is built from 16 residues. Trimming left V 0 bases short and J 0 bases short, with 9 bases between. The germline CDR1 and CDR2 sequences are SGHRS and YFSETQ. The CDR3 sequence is CASSLAGESNTGELFF. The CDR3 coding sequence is TGCGCCAGCAGCTTGGCCGGGGAGTCGAACACCGGGGAGCTGTTTTTT.

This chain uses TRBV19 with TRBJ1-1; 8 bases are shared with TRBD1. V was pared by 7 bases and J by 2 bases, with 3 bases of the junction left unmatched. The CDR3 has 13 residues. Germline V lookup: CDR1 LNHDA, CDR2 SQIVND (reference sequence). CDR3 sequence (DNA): TGTGCCAGTATCGGGACAGGAAACACTGAAGCTTTCTTT. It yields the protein CASIGTGNTEAFF.

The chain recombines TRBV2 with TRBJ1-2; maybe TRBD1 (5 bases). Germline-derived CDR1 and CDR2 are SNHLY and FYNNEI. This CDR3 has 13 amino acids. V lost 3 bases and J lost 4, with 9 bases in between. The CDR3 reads CASSEGLTYGYTF. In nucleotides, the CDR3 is TGTGCCAGCAGTGAGGGACTCACCTATGGCTACACCTTC.

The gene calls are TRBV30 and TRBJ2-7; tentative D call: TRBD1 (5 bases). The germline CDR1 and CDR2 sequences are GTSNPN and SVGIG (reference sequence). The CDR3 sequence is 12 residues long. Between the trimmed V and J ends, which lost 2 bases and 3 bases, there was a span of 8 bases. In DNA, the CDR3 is TGTGCCTGGAGTCCAGGGTACTACGAGCAGTACTTC. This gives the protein CAWSPGYYEQYF.

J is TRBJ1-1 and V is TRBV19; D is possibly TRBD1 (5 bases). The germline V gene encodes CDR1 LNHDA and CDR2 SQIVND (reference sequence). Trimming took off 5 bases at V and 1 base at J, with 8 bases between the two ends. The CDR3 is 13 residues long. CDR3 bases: TGTGCCAGTAGTTACAGGCGGAACACTGAAGCTTTCTTT. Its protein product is CASSYRRNTEAFF.

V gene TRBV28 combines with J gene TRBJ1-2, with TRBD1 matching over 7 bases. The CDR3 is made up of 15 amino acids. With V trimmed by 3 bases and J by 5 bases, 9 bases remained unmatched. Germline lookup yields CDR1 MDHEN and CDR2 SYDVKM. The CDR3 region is CASSLGTVFGYGYTF. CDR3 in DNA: TGTGCCAGCAGTTTGGGGACAGTATTCGGATATGGCTACACCTTC.

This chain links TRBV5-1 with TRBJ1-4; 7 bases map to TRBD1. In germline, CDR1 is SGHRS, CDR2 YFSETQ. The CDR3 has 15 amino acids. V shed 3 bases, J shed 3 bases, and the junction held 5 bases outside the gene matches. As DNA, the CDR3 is TGCGCCAGCAGCTGGAGCAGGGGGTCTAATGAAAAACTGTTTTTT. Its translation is CASSWSRGSNEKLFF.

CDR3 region: CASSFNRNTEAFF. CDR3 in DNA: TGCGCCAGCAGCTTTAACAGGAACACTGAAGCTTTCTTT. The genes are TRBV5-1 and TRBJ1-1; D call uncertain. This CDR3 comprises 13 residues. CDR1 is SGHRS, CDR2 YFSETQ, per germline. V lost 2 bases to trimming and J lost 1 base, with 6 bases between them.

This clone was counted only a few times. The CDR3 reads CASSSRTGGAVGSYNEQFF. DNA for the CDR3: TGTGCCAGCAGCTCTAGGACAGGGGGCGCGGTAGGCTCCTACAATGAGCAGTTCTTC. The chain carries TRBV5-4 and TRBJ2-1; 11 bases line up with TRBD1. The junction had 11 bases not matched to a gene; V was cut back by 3 bases and J by 0 bases. The CDR3 has 19 amino acids. Per germline, CDR1 SGHNT and CDR2 YYREEE (reference sequence).

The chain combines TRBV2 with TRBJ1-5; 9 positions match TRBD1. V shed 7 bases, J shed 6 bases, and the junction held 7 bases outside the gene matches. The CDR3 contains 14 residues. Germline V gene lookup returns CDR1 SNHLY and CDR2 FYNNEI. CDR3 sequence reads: CASIEDRGVQPQHF. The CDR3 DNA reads TGTGCCAGCATAGAGGACAGGGGAGTTCAGCCCCAGCATTTT.